This T cell receptor (beta chain) was sequenced in a study of regulatory T cells in long-lasting Graves disease. The CDR3 covers 13 residues. The V end was cut by 0 bases, the J end by 5 bases, with 9 bases between. Per the germline V gene, CDR1 is SGHRS and CDR2 is YFSETQ. General study points: Under persistent disease, TRBV28, TRBJ1-2 and TRBJ2-5 were used preferentially. Limited sample numbers may have lowered accuracy.

Building of the TCR beta libraries involved iRepertoire HTBI primers and Arm-PCR of CDR3 regions. In the original workflow: Overall, samples carried 62 TRBV and 13 to 15 TRBJ segments. Each CDR3 protein gets one entry after TCRdb re-called the multiplex PCR reads with MiXCR. These V and J calls rely on TCRdb rather than the paper's analysis. The sample has around 250,000 distinct CDR3 sequences, 20% seen once; the top ten hold about 14%. Time point specified: newly diagnosed GD, antithyroid drugs for less than 3 months. Extracted RNA from PBMCs served as the source of the TCR library. Per American Thyroid Association guidelines, Graves' disease was diagnosed. This clonotype was recorded at least ten times. Its antigen remains unknown.

The sequence was obtained from a female donor with Graves disease. The sample in question was peripheral blood mononuclear cells (PBMCs), obtained at new diagnosis, from a patient treated with antithyroid drugs. V is TRBV5-1 and J is TRBJ2-7, with TRBD2 as a possible D gene (5 bases). CDR3 region: CASSLATGNEQYF. The DNA for the CDR3 is TGCGCCAGCAGCTTGGCCACCGGGAACGAGCAGTACTTC. Drawing the rest from reference TRBV5-1 and TRBJ2-7, the complete variable domain is KAGVTQTPRYLIKTRGQQVTLSCSPISGHRSVSWYQQTPGQGLQFLFEYFSETQRNKGNFPGRFSGRQFSNSRSEMNVSTLELGDSALYLCASSLATGNEQYFGPGTRLTVT.